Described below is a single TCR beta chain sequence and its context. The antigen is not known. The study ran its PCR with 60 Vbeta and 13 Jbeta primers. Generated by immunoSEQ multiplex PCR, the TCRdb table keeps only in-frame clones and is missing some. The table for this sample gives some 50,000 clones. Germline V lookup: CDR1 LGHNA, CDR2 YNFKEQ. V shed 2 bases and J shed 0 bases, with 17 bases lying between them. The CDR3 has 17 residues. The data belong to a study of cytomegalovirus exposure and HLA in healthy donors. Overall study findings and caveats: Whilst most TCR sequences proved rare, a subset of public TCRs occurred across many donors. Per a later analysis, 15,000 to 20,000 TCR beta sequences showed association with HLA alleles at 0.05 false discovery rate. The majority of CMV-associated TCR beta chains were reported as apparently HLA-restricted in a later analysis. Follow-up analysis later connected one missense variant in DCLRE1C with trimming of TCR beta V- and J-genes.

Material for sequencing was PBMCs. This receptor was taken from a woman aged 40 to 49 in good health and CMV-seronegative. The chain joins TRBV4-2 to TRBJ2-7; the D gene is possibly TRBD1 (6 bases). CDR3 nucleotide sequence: TGTGCCAGCAGCCAACAAACGCAGGGGACCGGCTCCTACGAGCAGTACTTC. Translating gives CASSQQTQGTGSYEQYF.